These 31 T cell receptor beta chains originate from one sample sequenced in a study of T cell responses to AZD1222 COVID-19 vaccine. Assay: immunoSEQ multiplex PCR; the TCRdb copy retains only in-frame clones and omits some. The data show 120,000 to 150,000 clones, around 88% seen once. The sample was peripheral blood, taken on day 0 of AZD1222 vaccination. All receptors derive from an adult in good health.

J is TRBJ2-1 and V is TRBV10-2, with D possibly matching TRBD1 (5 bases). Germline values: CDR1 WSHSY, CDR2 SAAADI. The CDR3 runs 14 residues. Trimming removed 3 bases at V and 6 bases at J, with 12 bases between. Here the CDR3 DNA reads TGCGCCAGCAGTGAACCAGGGTCAGGCAATGAGCAGTTCTTC. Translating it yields CASSEPGSGNEQFF.

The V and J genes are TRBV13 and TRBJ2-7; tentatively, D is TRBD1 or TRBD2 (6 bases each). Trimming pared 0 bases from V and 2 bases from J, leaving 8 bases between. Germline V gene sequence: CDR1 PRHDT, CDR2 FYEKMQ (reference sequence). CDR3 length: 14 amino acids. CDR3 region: CASSLGGGPYEQYF. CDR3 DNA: TGTGCCAGCAGCTTAGGGGGGGGCCCCTACGAGCAGTACTTC.

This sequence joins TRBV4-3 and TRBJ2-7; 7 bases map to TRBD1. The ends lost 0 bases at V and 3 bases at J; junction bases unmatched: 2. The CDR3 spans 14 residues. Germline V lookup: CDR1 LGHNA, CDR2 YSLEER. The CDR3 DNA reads TGCGCCAGCAGCCAAGATCGGACAGGCTACGAGCAGTACTTC. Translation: CASSQDRTGYEQYF.

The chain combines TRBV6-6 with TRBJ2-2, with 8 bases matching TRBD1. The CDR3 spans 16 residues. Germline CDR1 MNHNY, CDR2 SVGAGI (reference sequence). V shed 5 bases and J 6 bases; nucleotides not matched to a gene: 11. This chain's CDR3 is CASSHGQGVGPGELFF. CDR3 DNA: TGTGCCAGCAGTCACGGACAGGGCGTAGGACCCGGGGAGCTGTTTTTT.

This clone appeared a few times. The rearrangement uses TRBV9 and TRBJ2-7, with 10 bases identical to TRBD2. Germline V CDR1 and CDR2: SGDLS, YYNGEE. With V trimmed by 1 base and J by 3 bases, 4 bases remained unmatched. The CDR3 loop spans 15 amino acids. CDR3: CASSVLAGGNYEQYF. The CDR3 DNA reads TGTGCCAGCAGCGTATTAGCGGGAGGAAACTACGAGCAGTACTTC. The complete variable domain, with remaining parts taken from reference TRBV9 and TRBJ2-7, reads DSGVTQTPKHLITATGQRVTLRCSPRSGDLSVYWYQQSLDQGLQFLIQYYNGEERAKGNILERFSAQQFPDLHSELNLSSLELGDSALYFCASSVLAGGNYEQYFGPGTRLTVT.

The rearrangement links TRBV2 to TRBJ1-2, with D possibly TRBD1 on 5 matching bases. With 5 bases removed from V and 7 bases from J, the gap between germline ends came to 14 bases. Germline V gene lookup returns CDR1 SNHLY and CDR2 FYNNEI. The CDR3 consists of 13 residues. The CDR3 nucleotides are TGTGCCAGCAGTTCCGGGACGGGGTTTGGCTACACCTTC. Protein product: CASSSGTGFGYTF.

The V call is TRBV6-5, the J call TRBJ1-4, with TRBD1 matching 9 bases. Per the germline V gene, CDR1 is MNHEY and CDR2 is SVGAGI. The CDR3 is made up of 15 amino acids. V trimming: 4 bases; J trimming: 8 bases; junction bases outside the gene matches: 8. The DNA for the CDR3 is TGTGCCAGCAGTTTCCCGGGACAGGGTGGCGAAAAACTGTTTTTT. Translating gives CASSFPGQGGEKLFF.

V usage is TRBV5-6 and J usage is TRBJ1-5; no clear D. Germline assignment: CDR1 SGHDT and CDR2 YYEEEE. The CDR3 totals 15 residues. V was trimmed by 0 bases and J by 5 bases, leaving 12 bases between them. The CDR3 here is CASSLALLPDQPQHF. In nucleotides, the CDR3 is TGTGCCAGCAGCTTGGCGCTTCTTCCGGATCAGCCCCAGCATTTT.

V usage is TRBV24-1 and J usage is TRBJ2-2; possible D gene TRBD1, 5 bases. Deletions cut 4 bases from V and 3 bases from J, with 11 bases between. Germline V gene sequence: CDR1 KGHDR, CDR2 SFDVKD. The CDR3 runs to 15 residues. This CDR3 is CATSDLGADTGELFF. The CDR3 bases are TGTGCCACCAGTGACTTAGGGGCTGACACCGGGGAGCTGTTTTTT.

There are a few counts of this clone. The CDR3 nucleotides read TGTGCCAGCAGCTGGACTAGCGGGAATCCCGAGCAGTACTTC. It is translated as CASSWTSGNPEQYF. The chain combines TRBV14 with TRBJ2-7; 12 bases are a match to TRBD2. CDR1 is SGHDN and CDR2 is FVKESK in the germline V gene. The CDR3 consists of 14 residues. With V trimmed by 5 bases and J by 6 bases, 5 bases remained unmatched.

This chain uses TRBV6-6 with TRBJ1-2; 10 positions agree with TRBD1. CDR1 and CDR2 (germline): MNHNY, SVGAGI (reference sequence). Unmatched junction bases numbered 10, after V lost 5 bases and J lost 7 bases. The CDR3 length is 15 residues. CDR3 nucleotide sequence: TGTGCCAGCAGTCAGATAGGGACAGGGGATGTTGGCTACACCTTC. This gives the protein CASSQIGTGDVGYTF.

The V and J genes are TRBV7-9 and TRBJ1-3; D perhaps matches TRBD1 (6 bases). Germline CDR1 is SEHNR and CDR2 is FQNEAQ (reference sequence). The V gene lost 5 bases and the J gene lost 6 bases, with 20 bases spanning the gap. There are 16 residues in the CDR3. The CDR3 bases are TGTGCCAGCAGCGCGACTGACAGGAACCCGCTAAACACCATATATTTT. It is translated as CASSATDRNPLNTIYF.

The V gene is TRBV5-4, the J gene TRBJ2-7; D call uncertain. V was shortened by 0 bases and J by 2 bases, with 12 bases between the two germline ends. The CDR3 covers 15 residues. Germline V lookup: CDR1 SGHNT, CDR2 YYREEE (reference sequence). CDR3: CASSLAGTLAYEQYF. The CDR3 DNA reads TGTGCCAGCAGCTTGGCAGGTACTCTAGCCTACGAGCAGTACTTC.

The DNA of the CDR3 is TGTGCCAGCAGCTTTCGGAGGCCCCCAGATACGCAGTATTTT. Protein: CASSFRRPPDTQYF. The rearrangement uses TRBV9 and TRBJ2-3; possibly TRBD2 for D (5 bases). Germline V gives CDR1 SGDLS, CDR2 YYNGEE. The CDR3 has 14 residues. V dropped 4 bases and J dropped 4 bases, with 13 bases sitting between them. Variable domain in full (rest from reference TRBV9 and TRBJ2-3): DSGVTQTPKHLITATGQRVTLRCSPRSGDLSVYWYQQSLDQGLQFLIQYYNGEERAKGNILERFSAQQFPDLHSELNLSSLELGDSALYFCASSFRRPPDTQYFGPGTRLTVL.

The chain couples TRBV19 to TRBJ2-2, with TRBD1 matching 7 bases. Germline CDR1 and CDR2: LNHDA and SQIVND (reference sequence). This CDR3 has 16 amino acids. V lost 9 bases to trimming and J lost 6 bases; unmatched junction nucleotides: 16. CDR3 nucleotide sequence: TGTGCCAGCCTTGACAGGGCCCTCGGTTTTTCCGGGGAGCTGTTTTTT. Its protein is CASLDRALGFSGELFF.

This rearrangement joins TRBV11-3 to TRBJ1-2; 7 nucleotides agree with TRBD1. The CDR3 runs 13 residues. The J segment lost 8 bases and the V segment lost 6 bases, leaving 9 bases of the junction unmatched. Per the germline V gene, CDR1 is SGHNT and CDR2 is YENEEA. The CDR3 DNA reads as TGTGCCAGCAGACCCGGGACAGCGATGGGCTACACCTTC. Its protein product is CASRPGTAMGYTF. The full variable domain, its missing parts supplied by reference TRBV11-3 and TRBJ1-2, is EAGVVQSPRYKIIEKKQPVAFWCNPISGHNTLYWYLQNLGQGPELLIRYENEEAVDDSQLPKDRFSAERLKGVDSTLKIQPAELGDSAVYLCASRPGTAMGYTFGSGTRLTVV.

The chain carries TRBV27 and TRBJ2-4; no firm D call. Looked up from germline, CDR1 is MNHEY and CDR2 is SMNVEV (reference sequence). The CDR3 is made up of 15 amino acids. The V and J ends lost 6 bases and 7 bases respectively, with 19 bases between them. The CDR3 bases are TGTGCCAGCAGAGATCACAAATACAGCGATAACATTCAGTACTTC. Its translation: CASRDHKYSDNIQYF.

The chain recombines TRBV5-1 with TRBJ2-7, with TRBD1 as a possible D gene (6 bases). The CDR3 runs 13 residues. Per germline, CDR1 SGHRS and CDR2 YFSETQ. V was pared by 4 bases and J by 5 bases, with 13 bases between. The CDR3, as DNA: TGCGCCAGCAGCCCCCAGGGGTCGGACGAGCAGTACTTC. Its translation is CASSPQGSDEQYF.

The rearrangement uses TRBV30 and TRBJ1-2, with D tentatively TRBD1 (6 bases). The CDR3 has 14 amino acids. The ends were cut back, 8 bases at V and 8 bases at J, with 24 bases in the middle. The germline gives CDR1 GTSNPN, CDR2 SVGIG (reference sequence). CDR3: CAGPNSGGAYGYTF. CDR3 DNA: TGTGCCGGCCCAAACTCGGGGGGGGCATACGGCTACACCTTC.

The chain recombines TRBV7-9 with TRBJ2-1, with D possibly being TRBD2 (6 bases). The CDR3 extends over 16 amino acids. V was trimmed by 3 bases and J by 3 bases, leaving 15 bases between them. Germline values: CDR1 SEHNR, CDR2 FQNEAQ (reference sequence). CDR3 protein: CASSFSGTAFYNEQFF. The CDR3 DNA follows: TGTGCCAGCAGCTTCTCCGGGACTGCCTTCTACAATGAGCAGTTCTTC.

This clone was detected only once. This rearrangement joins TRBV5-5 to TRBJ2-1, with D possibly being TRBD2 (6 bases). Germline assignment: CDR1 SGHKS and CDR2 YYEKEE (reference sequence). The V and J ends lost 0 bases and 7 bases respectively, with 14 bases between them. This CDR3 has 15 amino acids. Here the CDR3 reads CASSLAGGGGNEQFF. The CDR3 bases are TGTGCCAGCAGCTTGGCTGGGGGAGGTGGGAATGAGCAGTTCTTC.

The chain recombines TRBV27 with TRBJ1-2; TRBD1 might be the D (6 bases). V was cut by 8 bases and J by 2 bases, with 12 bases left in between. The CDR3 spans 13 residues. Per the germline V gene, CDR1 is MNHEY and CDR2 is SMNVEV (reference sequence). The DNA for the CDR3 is TGTGCCAGCCGAAACAGGGAAAACTATGGCTACACCTTC. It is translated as CASRNRENYGYTF.

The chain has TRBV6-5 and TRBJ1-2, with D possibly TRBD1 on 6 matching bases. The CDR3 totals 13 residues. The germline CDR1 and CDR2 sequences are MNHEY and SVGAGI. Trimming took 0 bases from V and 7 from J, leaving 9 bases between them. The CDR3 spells CASSYSRGGGYTF. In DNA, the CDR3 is TGTGCCAGCAGTTACTCCAGGGGAGGTGGCTACACCTTC.

CDR3 DNA: TGTGCCAGCAGTTGGGGCGGTCCCCAAGAGACCCAGTACTTC. This sequence encodes CASSWGGPQETQYF. The chain combines TRBV6-2 or TRBV6-3 with TRBJ2-5; D might be TRBD1 (5 bases). V shed 4 bases and J shed 1 base, with 10 bases lying between them. CDR3 length: 14 amino acids. The V gene's germline CDR1 is MNHEY and CDR2 SVGEGT.

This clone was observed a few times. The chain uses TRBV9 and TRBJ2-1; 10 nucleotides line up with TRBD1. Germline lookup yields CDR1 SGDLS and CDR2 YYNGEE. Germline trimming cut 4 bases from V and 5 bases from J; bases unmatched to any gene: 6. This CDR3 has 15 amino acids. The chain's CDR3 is CASSPRDRGNNEQFF. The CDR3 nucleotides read TGTGCCAGCAGCCCGCGGGACAGGGGAAACAATGAGCAGTTCTTC.

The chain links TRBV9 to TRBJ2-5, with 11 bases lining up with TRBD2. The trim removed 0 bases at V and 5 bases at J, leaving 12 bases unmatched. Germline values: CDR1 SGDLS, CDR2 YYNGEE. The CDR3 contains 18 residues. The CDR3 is CASSVATGLAGLGETQYF. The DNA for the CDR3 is TGTGCCAGCAGCGTAGCTACCGGACTAGCGGGCTTAGGGGAGACCCAGTACTTC.

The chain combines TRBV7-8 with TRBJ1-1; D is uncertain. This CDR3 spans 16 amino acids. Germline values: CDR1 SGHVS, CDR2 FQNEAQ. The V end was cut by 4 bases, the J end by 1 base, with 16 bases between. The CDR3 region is CASSSIRRATNTEAFF. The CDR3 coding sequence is TGTGCCAGCAGCTCGATTCGCCGGGCCACGAACACTGAAGCTTTCTTT.

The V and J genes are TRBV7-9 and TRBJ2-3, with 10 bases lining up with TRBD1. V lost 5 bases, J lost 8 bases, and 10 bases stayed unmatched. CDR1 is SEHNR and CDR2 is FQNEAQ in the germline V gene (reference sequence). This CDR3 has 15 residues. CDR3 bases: TGTGCCAGCAGCGACCGGACAGGGGGGCGGGGTACGCAGTATTTT. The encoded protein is CASSDRTGGRGTQYF.

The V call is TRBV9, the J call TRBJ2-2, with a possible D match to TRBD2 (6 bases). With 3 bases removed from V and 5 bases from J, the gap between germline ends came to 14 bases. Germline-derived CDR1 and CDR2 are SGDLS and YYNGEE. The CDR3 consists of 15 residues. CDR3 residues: CASSAILARTGELFF. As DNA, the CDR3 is TGTGCCAGCAGCGCCATACTAGCTCGGACCGGGGAGCTGTTTTTT.

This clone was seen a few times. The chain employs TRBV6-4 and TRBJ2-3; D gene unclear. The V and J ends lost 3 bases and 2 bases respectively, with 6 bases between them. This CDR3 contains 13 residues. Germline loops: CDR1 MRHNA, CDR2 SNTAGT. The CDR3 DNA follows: TGTGCCAGCAGTGATTCGGTCACAGATACGCAGTATTTT. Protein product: CASSDSVTDTQYF.

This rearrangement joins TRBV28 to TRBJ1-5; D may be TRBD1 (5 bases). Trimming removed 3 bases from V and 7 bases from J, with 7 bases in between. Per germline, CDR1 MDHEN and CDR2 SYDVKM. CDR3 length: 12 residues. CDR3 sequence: CASSFRGQPQHF. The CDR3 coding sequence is TGTGCCAGCAGTTTTAGGGGCCAGCCCCAGCATTTT.